The T cell receptor (beta chain) described here comes from a study of T-cell reconstitution after alpha-beta-depleted transplantation in children. Study-level results: Diversity of TCRbeta at day 60 was high in some patients, arising from surviving recipient T cells and thymic progenitors. Expanded graft clones, several hundred of them, were reportedly the source of alpha-beta T cells about two months after transplant. Newly made T cells mostly supplied T-cell counts and diversity one year after transplant.

Preparation of the TCRbeta library used unique molecular identifiers. TCRdb re-derived calls from the PCR reads in MiXCR, one entry per CDR3 protein. The table shows under 250,000 distinct CDR3 sequences, with approximately 19% occurring only once. Details on this clonotype: What it binds is unknown.

Germline CDR1 is SQVTM and CDR2 is ANQGSEA. The CDR3 consists of 12 residues. Trimming pared 5 bases from V and 1 base from J, leaving 8 bases between. This TCR came from a male patient aged 2-15 years who had a stem cell transplant for acute lymphoblastic leukemia, so the T cells may come from the graft donor. The chain has TRBV29-1 and TRBJ1-2; D remains ambiguous. This specimen was PBMCs, mostly from graft donor cells, taken 360 days after TCRalphabeta/CD19-depleted stem cell transplant. CDR3 loop: CSVPEDNYGYTF. The DNA for the CDR3 is TGCAGCGTTCCGGAGGATAACTATGGCTACACCTTC.